Listed below are T cell receptor beta chains from one sample, sequenced in a study of naive and memory T cell subsets. TCRdb called the 5' RACE reads again in MiXCR, with one record for every CDR3 protein. The sample includes about 60,000 distinct CDR3 sequences, approximately 8.5% seen only once; the top ten take about a fifth. Source of these receptors: a female donor in good health. Both conserved end residues are part of each CDR3. The D gene is left open where the match is weak. Expanded clones are given a class, and other clones once, few, many or no size at all.

j_call clone_size v_call d_call cdr3_nt cdr3_aa
TRBJ2-3 NA TRBV29-1 TRBD2 TGCAGCGTTGAAGATCAAGCGGGAGACACAGATACGCAGTATTTT CSVEDQAGDTDTQYF
TRBJ2-3 once TRBV6-4 NA TGTGCCAGCAGTGACGGGGGGGGGCAGGCAGATACGCAGTATTTT CASSDGGGQADTQYF
TRBJ1-5 NA TRBV19 NA TGTGCCAGTAATCTGGGGGGCAATCAGCCCCAGCATTTT CASNLGGNQPQHF
TRBJ1-2 few TRBV6-2/TRBV6-3 NA TGTGCCAGCAGTTCGGACAATTATGGCTACACCTTC CASSSDNYGYTF
TRBJ2-7 many TRBV13 NA TGTGCCAGCATTTCCCGCTCCTACGAGCAGTACTTC CASISRSYEQYF
TRBJ1-4 many TRBV20-1 TRBD1 TGCAGTGCCACCCGGACAGGGGAAAAACTGTTTTTT CSATRTGEKLFF
TRBJ2-2 few TRBV11-3 TRBD2 TGTGCCAGCAGCATTAGCGGGTGGGGGACGGAGAACACCGGGGAGCTGTTTTTT CASSISGWGTENTGELFF
TRBJ2-1 NA TRBV18 NA TGTGCCAGCTCACCCTCGGGCCTAGGGTCCTACAATGAGCAGTTCTTC CASSPSGLGSYNEQFF
TRBJ1-1 many TRBV19 TRBD1 TGTGCCAGTAGCATCCTGACAGGGGGCGCGACTAGGACTGAAGCTTTCTTT CASSILTGGATRTEAFF
TRBJ2-1 many TRBV12-3/TRBV12-4 NA TGTGCCAGCAGCTTCACGGGGGCCTGGGGGGCGAACAATGAGCAGTTCTTC CASSFTGAWGANNEQFF
TRBJ2-7 NA TRBV30 NA TGTGCCTGGAGTGGGCAGCCCTACGAGCAGTACTTC CAWSGQPYEQYF
TRBJ2-1 many TRBV12-3/TRBV12-4 TRBD1 TGTGCCAGCAGCCATGACAGGGGGCCCTACAATGAGCAGTTCTTC CASSHDRGPYNEQFF
TRBJ2-1 few TRBV27 NA TGTGCCAGCAGTTTATGGTGGCAGACCAACAATGAGCAGTTCTTC CASSLWWQTNNEQFF
TRBJ2-1 many TRBV9 TRBD1 TGTGCCAGCAGCGCAGGAACCGGGACAGAACACAATGAGCAGTTCTTC CASSAGTGTEHNEQFF
TRBJ1-5 NA TRBV12-3/TRBV12-4 NA TGTGCCAGCAGTCCCGGGACTAGCAATCAGCCCCAGCATTTT CASSPGTSNQPQHF
TRBJ1-1 few TRBV5-1 NA TGCGCCAGCAGCTTGCTGAACACTGAAGCTTTCTTT CASSLLNTEAFF
TRBJ2-1 NA TRBV28 TRBD2 TGTGCCAGCAGTTTATCGGGACTAGCGGGATATATTGAGCAGTTCTTC CASSLSGLAGYIEQFF
TRBJ2-6 few TRBV19 TRBD1 TGTGCCAGTAGTACCCGACAGGGCTACTCTGGGGCCAACGTCCTGACTTTC CASSTRQGYSGANVLTF
TRBJ2-1 few TRBV5-1 TRBD2 TGCGCCAGCAGCGTCGGGACTAGCGGAAACAATGAGCAGTTCTTC CASSVGTSGNNEQFF
TRBJ2-1 NA TRBV5-6 NA TGTGCCAGCAGCAGTTGGCGGGCTAGTAGGCATGAGCAGTTCTTC CASSSWRASRHEQFF
TRBJ1-2 NA TRBV28 NA TGTGCCAGCAGGGACTCAGGGATGCCTACGGGTTATGGCTACACCTTC CASRDSGMPTGYGYTF
TRBJ2-3 many TRBV11-2 TRBD1 TGTGCCAGCAGCTTCCGGGACAGGGGTAGAGATACGCAGTATTTT CASSFRDRGRDTQYF
TRBJ1-4 NA TRBV4-2 NA TGTGCCAGCAGCCAAGTGGATGCAACTAATGAAAAACTGTTTTTT CASSQVDATNEKLFF
TRBJ2-1 many TRBV9 TRBD1 TGTGCCAGCAGGGAAACAGACAGGGATCAGAATGAGCAGTTCTTC CASRETDRDQNEQFF
TRBJ2-5 few TRBV30 NA TGTGCCTGGAGTCAGGGACAAGAGACCCAGTACTTC CAWSQGQETQYF
TRBJ2-2 few TRBV15 NA TGTGCCACCAGCAGAGATAGAGGGGTCGGGGAGCTGTTTTTT CATSRDRGVGELFF